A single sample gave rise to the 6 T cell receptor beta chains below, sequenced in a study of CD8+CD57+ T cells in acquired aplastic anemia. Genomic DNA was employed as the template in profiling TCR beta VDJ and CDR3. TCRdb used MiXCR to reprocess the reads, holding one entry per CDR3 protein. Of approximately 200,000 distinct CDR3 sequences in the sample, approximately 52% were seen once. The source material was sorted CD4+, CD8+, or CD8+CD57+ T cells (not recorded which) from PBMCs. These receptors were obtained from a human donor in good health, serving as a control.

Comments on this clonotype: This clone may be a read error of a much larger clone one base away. CDR3 in amino acids: CASNFRGNEKLFF. CDR3 coding DNA: TGTGCCAGCAATTTCCGGGGCAATGAAAAACTGTTTTTT. The gene calls are TRBV2 and TRBJ1-4; TRBD1 is a possible D gene (5 bases). Germline V lookup: CDR1 SNHLY, CDR2 FYNNEI. Trimming took 7 bases from V and 5 from J, leaving 11 bases between them. The CDR3 contains 13 residues.

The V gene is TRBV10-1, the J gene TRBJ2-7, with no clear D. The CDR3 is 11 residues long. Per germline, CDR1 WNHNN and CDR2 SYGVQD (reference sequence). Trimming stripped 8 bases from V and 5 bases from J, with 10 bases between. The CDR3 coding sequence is TGCGCCAGCTTTAACTGGGACGAGCAGTACTTC. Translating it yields CASFNWDEQYF.

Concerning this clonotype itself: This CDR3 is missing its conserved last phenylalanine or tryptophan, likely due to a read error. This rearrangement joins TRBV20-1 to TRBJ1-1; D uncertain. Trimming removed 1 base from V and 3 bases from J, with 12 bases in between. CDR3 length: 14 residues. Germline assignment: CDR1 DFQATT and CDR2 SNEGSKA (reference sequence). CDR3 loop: CSARGILGHTEAFL. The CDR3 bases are TGCAGTGCTAGAGGGATTTTAGGTCACACTGAAGCTTTCCTT.

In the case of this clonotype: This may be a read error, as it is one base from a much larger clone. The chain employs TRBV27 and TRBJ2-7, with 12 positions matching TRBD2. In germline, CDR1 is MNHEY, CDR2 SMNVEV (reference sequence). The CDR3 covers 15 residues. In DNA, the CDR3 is TGTGCCAGCAGCGATCCTAGCGGGGGGGTTTACGAGCAGTGCTTC. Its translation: CASSDPSGGVYEQCF.

DNA of the CDR3: TGTGCCAGCAGCTCGTCGGGACCTGATGCTACATATGCTGGCTACACCTTC. Translation: CASSSSGPDATYAGYTF. This rearrangement joins TRBV7-9 to TRBJ1-2, with D possibly TRBD1 on 5 matching bases. The CDR3 has 17 amino acids. Looked up from germline, CDR1 is SEHNR and CDR2 is FQNEAQ (reference sequence). V was cut by 4 bases and J by 7 bases, with 25 bases left in between.

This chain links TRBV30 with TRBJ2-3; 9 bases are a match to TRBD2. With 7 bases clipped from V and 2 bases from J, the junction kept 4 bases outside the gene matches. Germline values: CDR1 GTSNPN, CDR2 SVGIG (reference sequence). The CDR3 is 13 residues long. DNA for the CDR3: TGTGCCTTTGAGCGGGGGGACACAGATACGCAGTATTTT. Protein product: CAFERGDTDTQYF.